There are a few counts of the clone carrying this T cell receptor (beta chain). Its antigen is undetermined. The sample belongs to a study of vaccination and CD4 T cells after COVID-19. In the study overall: Sampling that followed vaccination took place a median approximately 72 days after dose two, within a range of 14 to 241.

V was pared by 6 bases and J by 5 bases, with 16 bases between. CDR3 length: 14 amino acids. The Oncomine TCR Beta short-read assay sequenced DNA from cultured CD4+ T cells. A single record per CDR3 protein comes from TCRdb applying MiXCR to the PCR reads. The table includes about 20,000 distinct CDR3 sequences, about 40% detected once. Sample treatment: 10-day PBMC culture with coronavirus spike peptide pools or control peptides (ViraFEST assay). The input for sequencing was CD4+ T cells from blood, cultured in vitro, taken before SARS-CoV-2 vaccination. J is TRBJ1-1 and V is TRBV12-3 or TRBV12-4; D gene uncertain. The TCR was taken from a human donor who received a COVID-19 vaccine. The CDR3: CASRLLRGGTEAFF. The CDR3 nucleotides are TGTGCCAGCAGGCTCCTTCGGGGAGGAACTGAAGCTTTCTTT.